This is a list of T cell receptor beta chains from one sample in a study of cytomegalovirus exposure and HLA in healthy donors. Data came from immunoSEQ multiplex PCR; TCRdb stores just in-frame clones and leaves some out. The repertoire holds 50,000 or so clones, with approximately 80% as singletons. The sample consisted of PBMCs. Every receptor here comes from a female donor in good health and CMV-seronegative. The CDR3 runs from the conserved cysteine through the conserved F or W. The D gene is left open where the match is weak. The size of a clone is reported for some rows only, either as once, few or many, or as a class for expanded clones.

j_call v_call clone_size d_call cdr3_nt cdr3_aa
TRBJ2-1 TRBV7-9 NA TRBD2 TGTGCTGGGACTAGCGGGGGTCTAGGGCAGTTCTTC CAGTSGGLGQFF
TRBJ2-7 TRBV10-3 NA TRBD2 TGTGCCATCAGTGCGACTAGCGGGGGGGATAGTGAGCAGTACTTC CAISATSGGDSEQYF
TRBJ2-1 TRBV9 NA NA TGTGCCAGCAGCAGCCGGGACATAGACAATGAGCAGTTCTTC CASSSRDIDNEQFF
TRBJ1-3 TRBV19 NA NA TGTGCCAGTAGTCGCCGGGATCTCACTTTTAACGGAAACACCATATATTTT CASSRRDLTFNGNTIYF
TRBJ2-3 TRBV9 once NA TGTGCCAGCACCGCTAGCGGGCGACAGGGAGATACGCAGTATTTT CASTASGRQGDTQYF
TRBJ2-7 TRBV7-9 NA TRBD1 TGTCCCAGCAGCTCGACAGGGGGGAGCTCCTACGAGCAGTACTTC CPSSSTGGSSYEQYF
TRBJ1-4 TRBV30 NA NA TGTGCCTGGAGCCAGGGAATGGAAAAACTGTTTTTT CAWSQGMEKLFF
TRBJ2-7 TRBV27 NA TRBD1 TGTGCCAGCAGTTCTCCCGGACAGGGGGACGAGCAGTACTTC CASSSPGQGDEQYF
TRBJ2-3 TRBV21-1 NA NA TGTGCCAGCAGCAAAACCGGGACAGGCCACACAGATACGCAGTATTTT CASSKTGTGHTDTQYF
TRBJ2-7 TRBV5-1 NA TRBD2 TGCGCCAGCAGCCCAGGTAGCGGGTCCACCTACGAGCAGTACTTC CASSPGSGSTYEQYF
TRBJ2-7 TRBV7-8 NA TRBD1 TGTGCCAGCAGCTTAGAGAGTCAGGGGGCGAGGTACGAGCAGTACTTC CASSLESQGARYEQYF
TRBJ2-1 TRBV11-2 NA NA TGTGCCAGCAGCTTAGAGGCTGGGAGTGAGCAGTTCTTC CASSLEAGSEQFF
TRBJ2-7 TRBV9 NA NA TGTGCCAGCAGCCCGTCGGGGACAAACTCCTACGAGCAGTACTTC CASSPSGTNSYEQYF
TRBJ2-7 TRBV10-3 NA TRBD2 TGTGCCATCAGTCCTTCTAGCGGGAGGTACGAGCAGTACTTC CAISPSSGRYEQYF
TRBJ2-7 TRBV7-2 NA NA TGTGCCAGCAGCTTCGGCGACAGGCTCAGCTACGAGCAGTACTTC CASSFGDRLSYEQYF
TRBJ1-2 TRBV23-1 NA NA TGCGCCAGCAGTCAAGTCGGGAGTAACTATGGCTACACCTTC CASSQVGSNYGYTF
TRBJ2-7 TRBV5-1 NA NA TGCGCCAGCAGCTTTTCGTCCGGGAGTCAGTACGAGCAGTACTTC CASSFSSGSQYEQYF
TRBJ2-1 TRBV30 NA TRBD2 TGTGCCTGGAGTAAAGGGACTAGCGGGAGTGGGAATGAGCAGTTCTTC CAWSKGTSGSGNEQFF
TRBJ1-1 TRBV6-5 NA NA TGTGCCAGCAGGAAGGGACATAACACTGAAGCTTTCTTT CASRKGHNTEAFF
TRBJ2-4 TRBV7-9 NA TRBD1 TGTGCCAGCAGCTTAGCCGGGACAGGGAAAAACATTCAGTACTTC CASSLAGTGKNIQYF
TRBJ2-3 TRBV4-2 NA TRBD2 TGTGCCAGCAGCCAAGTAGCGGGCCTCACAGATACGCAGTATTTT CASSQVAGLTDTQYF
TRBJ1-5 TRBV7-8 NA NA TGTGCCAGCACTCCGGGGGGGTATAGCAATCAGCCCCAGCATTTT CASTPGGYSNQPQHF
TRBJ2-5 TRBV19 few TRBD1 TGTGCCAGTAGTACATCAGGGGGTCAAGAGACCCAGTACTTC CASSTSGGQETQYF
TRBJ2-2 TRBV7-9 few NA TGTGCCAGCAGCTTAGCGGACAGGAACACCGGGGAGCTGTTTTTT CASSLADRNTGELFF
TRBJ2-3 TRBV11-3 NA NA TGTGCCAGCAGCTTAAGGGGTCACCCAGATACGCAGTATTTT CASSLRGHPDTQYF
TRBJ2-1 TRBV9 NA TRBD1 TGTGCCAGCAGCCCGATCGGGGACAGGGGTTTTGAGCAGTTCTTC CASSPIGDRGFEQFF
TRBJ2-1 TRBV6-1 few TRBD1 TGTGCCAGCGGCTTTGACAGGGAATTTTACAATGAGCAGTTCTTC CASGFDREFYNEQFF
TRBJ2-7 TRBV9 NA NA TGTGCCAGCAGCGTAGGGGGGGACTTATCCTACGAGCAGTACTTC CASSVGGDLSYEQYF
TRBJ1-5 TRBV4-2 NA TRBD1 TGTGCCAGCAGCCAAACAGGGGCGAATCAGCCCCAGCATTTT CASSQTGANQPQHF
TRBJ2-1 TRBV7-9 NA NA TGTGCCAGCAGCTTATCCGGCGGGGCTTACAATGAGCAGTTCTTC CASSLSGGAYNEQFF
TRBJ2-7 TRBV7-9 few NA TGTGCCAGCAGCCCCCGGGAATCCTACGAGCAGTACTTC CASSPRESYEQYF